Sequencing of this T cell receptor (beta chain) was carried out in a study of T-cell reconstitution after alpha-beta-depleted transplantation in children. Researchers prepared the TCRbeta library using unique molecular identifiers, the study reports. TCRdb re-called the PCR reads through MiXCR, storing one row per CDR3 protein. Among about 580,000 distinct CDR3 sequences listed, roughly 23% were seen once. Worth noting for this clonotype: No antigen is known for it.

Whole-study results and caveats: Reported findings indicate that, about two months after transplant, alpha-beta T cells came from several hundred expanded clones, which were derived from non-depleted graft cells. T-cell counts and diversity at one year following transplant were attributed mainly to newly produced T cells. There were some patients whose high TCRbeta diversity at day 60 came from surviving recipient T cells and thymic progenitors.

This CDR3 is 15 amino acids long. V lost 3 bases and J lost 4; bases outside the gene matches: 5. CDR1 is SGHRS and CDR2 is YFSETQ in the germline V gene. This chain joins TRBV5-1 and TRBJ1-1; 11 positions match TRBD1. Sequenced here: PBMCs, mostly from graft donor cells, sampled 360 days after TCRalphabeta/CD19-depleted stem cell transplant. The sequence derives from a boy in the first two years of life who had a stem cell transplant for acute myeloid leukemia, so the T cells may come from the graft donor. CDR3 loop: CASSWTGTGGTEAFF. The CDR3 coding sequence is TGCGCCAGCAGCTGGACCGGGACAGGGGGCACTGAAGCTTTCTTT.